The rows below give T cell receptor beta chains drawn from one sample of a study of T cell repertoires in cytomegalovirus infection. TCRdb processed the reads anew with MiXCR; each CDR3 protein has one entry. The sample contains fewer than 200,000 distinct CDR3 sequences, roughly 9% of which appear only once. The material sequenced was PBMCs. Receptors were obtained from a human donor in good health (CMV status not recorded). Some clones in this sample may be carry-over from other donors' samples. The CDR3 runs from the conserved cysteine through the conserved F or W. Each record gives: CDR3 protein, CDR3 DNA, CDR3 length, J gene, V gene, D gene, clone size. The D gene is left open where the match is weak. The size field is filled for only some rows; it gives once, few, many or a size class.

CASSSPRSGSSYEQYF	TGTGCCAGCAGCTCACCCCGGAGCGGGAGCTCCTACGAGCAGTACTTC	16	TRBJ2-7	TRBV6-2/TRBV6-3	TRBD2	many
CASSLVGETVYEQYF	TGTGCCAGCAGCTTAGTCGGTGAGACTGTCTACGAGCAGTACTTC	15	TRBJ2-7	TRBV7-8	-	many
CASSSPTGWRIQYF	TGTGCCAGCAGTTCCCCGACAGGGTGGCGCATTCAGTACTTC	14	TRBJ2-4	TRBV28	TRBD1	-
CASSLTGHLNTGELFF	TGCGCCAGCAGCCTCACGGGACACTTGAACACCGGGGAGCTGTTTTTT	16	TRBJ2-2	TRBV4-1	-	many
CASSIPGQGAYSPLHF	TGTGCCAGCAGTATACCGGGACAGGGGGCGTATTCACCCCTCCACTTT	16	TRBJ1-6	TRBV6-2/TRBV6-3	TRBD1	-
CASSIPSGGPETQYF	TGTGCCAGTAGTATACCGTCGGGGGGGCCGGAGACCCAGTACTTC	15	TRBJ2-5	TRBV19	TRBD2	few
CSVHIGPGSETLF	TGCAGCGTCCACATAGGGCCCGGGTCCGAGACTTTATTC	13	TRBJ2-4	TRBV29-1	-	few
CASFRGSGNTIYF	TGTGCCAGCTTTAGAGGGTCTGGAAACACCATATATTTT	13	TRBJ1-3	TRBV28	-	many
CSVEDRKLPTDTQYF	TGCAGCGTTGAAGACCGCAAGCTCCCGACAGATACGCAGTATTTT	15	TRBJ2-3	TRBV29-1	-	-
CSARASGTGDYGYTF	TGCAGTGCTAGAGCTTCCGGGACAGGGGACTATGGCTACACCTTC	15	TRBJ1-2	TRBV20-1	TRBD1	-
CASSYVIGRGTYNEQFF	TGTGCCAGCAGTTACGTGATAGGCAGGGGAACCTACAATGAGCAGTTCTTC	17	TRBJ2-1	TRBV6-2/TRBV6-3	-	many
CASREGAGNTIYF	TGTGCCAGCAGAGAGGGGGCAGGAAACACCATATATTTT	13	TRBJ1-3	TRBV7-9	TRBD1	many
CASSQGQTAIDTGELFF	TGTGCCAGCAGCCAAGGTCAGACAGCGATCGACACCGGGGAGCTGTTTTTT	17	TRBJ2-2	TRBV14	-	few
CASSLEPNPQYF	TGTGCCAGCAGCTTAGAACCTAACCCCCAGTACTTC	12	TRBJ2-5	TRBV7-2	-	many
CSARDEWGHEQYF	TGCAGTGCTAGAGATGAGTGGGGCCACGAGCAGTACTTC	13	TRBJ2-7	TRBV20-1	-	few
CASSFARTGNTIYF	TGTGCCAGCAGCTTCGCCAGGACTGGAAACACCATATATTTT	14	TRBJ1-3	TRBV12-3/TRBV12-4	-	many
CATSDVGQPQHF	TGTGCCACCAGTGATGTGGGGCAGCCCCAGCATTTT	12	TRBJ1-5	TRBV24-1	-	few
CASSSGQNNEQFF	TGTGCCAGCAGCTCTGGACAGAACAATGAGCAGTTCTTC	13	TRBJ2-1	TRBV7-3	-	many
CASSPLEKSTDTQYF	TGCGCCAGCAGTCCACTTGAGAAGAGCACAGATACGCAGTATTTT	15	TRBJ2-3	TRBV23-1	-	-
CSVLVGEETQYF	TGCAGCGTCTTGGTAGGGGAAGAGACCCAGTACTTC	12	TRBJ2-5	TRBV29-1	-	-
CASSLNGGYGYTF	TGTGCCAGCAGCTTAAATGGGGGTTATGGCTACACCTTC	13	TRBJ1-2	TRBV7-9	-	many
CASSQQAGEQYF	TGTGCCAGCAGCCAGCAAGCGGGGGAGCAGTACTTC	12	TRBJ2-7	TRBV11-2	TRBD2	many
CASSDSDEGDTQYF	TGTGCCAGCAGTGACTCAGACGAGGGAGATACGCAGTATTTT	14	TRBJ2-3	TRBV6-4	-	many
CSPKDKNEQFF	TGCAGCCCCAAGGACAAGAATGAGCAGTTCTTC	11	TRBJ2-1	TRBV29-1	-	-
CASRGGTGGNQPQHF	TGTGCCAGCAGGGGGGGGACAGGAGGAAATCAGCCCCAGCATTTT	15	TRBJ1-5	TRBV6-1	TRBD1	many
CASSYPPGHEQFF	TGTGCCAGCAGTTACCCTCCGGGGCATGAGCAGTTCTTC	13	TRBJ2-1	TRBV6-2/TRBV6-3	-	many
CASSQDARGSETQYF	TGCGCCAGCAGCCAAGACGCCAGGGGGTCGGAGACCCAGTACTTC	15	TRBJ2-5	TRBV4-3	TRBD1	few
CASSLLGTGVPGELFF	TGTGCCAGCAGTTTACTGGGGACAGGGGTACCCGGGGAGCTGTTTTTT	16	TRBJ2-2	TRBV27	TRBD1	many
CASSLRAGGERTDTQYF	TGTGCCAGCAGCTTAAGGGCGGGAGGAGAGAGGACAGATACGCAGTATTTT	17	TRBJ2-3	TRBV7-8	TRBD2	many
CASSFTVTYNNEQFF	TGTGCCAGCAGTTTTACAGTGACTTATAACAATGAGCAGTTCTTC	15	TRBJ2-1	TRBV27	-	many
CASGSGLAGGHTQYF	TGTGCTAGTGGCTCGGGACTAGCGGGGGGACATACGCAGTATTTT	15	TRBJ2-3	TRBV12-5	TRBD2	many
CSATETGGYQPQHF	TGCAGTGCTACCGAGACAGGGGGGTATCAGCCCCAGCATTTT	14	TRBJ1-5	TRBV20-1	TRBD1	many